This T cell receptor beta chain was identified during a study of OX40 agonist ivuxolimab in advanced cancers. Autoimmune disease history or systemic immunosuppression excluded patients. Produced via immunoSEQ multiplex PCR; TCRdb's table is partial and in-frame only. The sample includes approximately 94,000 clones, 75% to 95% seen only once; the top ten take approximately 0.58%. The CDR3 has 13 amino acids. Germline V gene lookup returns CDR1 LNHDA and CDR2 SQIVND (reference sequence). V lost 3 bases, J lost 4 bases, and 2 bases stayed unmatched. This TCR derives from an adult with an advanced solid tumor such as melanoma, head and neck, liver or kidney cancer. The chain joins TRBV19 to TRBJ1-2; 7 bases map to TRBD1. Sequenced here: CD4+ or CD8+ T cells sorted from blood, sampled in a trial of the OX40 agonist ivuxolimab. CDR3 sequence reads: CASSIRDSYGYTF. In nucleotides, the CDR3 is TGTGCCAGTAGTATTAGGGACAGCTATGGCTACACCTTC.